This T cell receptor (beta chain) was sequenced for a study of blood T cell repertoires in COVID-19 (TCRdb year 2020). With regard to the full study: Samples from collaborators originated in the United States, Italy and Spain and spanned both the acute and convalescent phases of COVID-19. A freely available public database, intended as a resource for researchers studying the immune response to SARS-CoV-2, is where the repertoires were released. Nearly every sample came with metadata listing a de-identified subject ID, COVID-19 status, age in years and sex. The prospective study material was composed of cDNA or gDNA derived from T cells, B-cell-depleted T cells, or PBMCs. Samples came from the ongoing ImmuneRACE study (first 160 participants) plus 1,254 subjects from 6 global collaborators. Where available, HLA class I and class II types were obtained from metadata supplied by the sample provider rather than from assay-based typing. The dataset comprised deeply sampled blood TCRbeta repertoires from subjects exposed to, actively infected with, or recovered from COVID-19. Broader findings and caveats from the paper: How much clinical and demographic metadata was included differed by source and by participant, and the metadata was provided uncurated.

As concerns this clone: The target of this receptor is not known. Qualities for individual bases were not recorded, and no much larger clone is one base off.

From the cysteine up to the phenylalanine, the CDR3 has a length of 14 residues. Just CDR3 DNA is preserved here, 42 bases in frame from base 1. Deletion took 0 bases off V and 8 bases off J, with a span of 14 bases between the germline ends. CDR1 SGDLS and CDR2 YYNGEE were looked up in the germline V gene. TCRbeta CDR3 regions were amplified from genomic DNA using the immunoSEQ Assay, a bias-controlled multiplex PCR. The paper's data handling went like this. Within the assay, amplification of reference gene primers was used to estimate how many nucleated cells each sample contained. Sequence reads were collapsed and filtered to measure the absolute abundance of every unique TCRbeta CDR3 rearrangement. For each sample, productive Simpson clonality was calculated as the square root of Simpson's diversity index over productive rearrangements. The immuneACCESS repertoire file appears here via TCRdb, limited to in-frame rearrangements. These files lack a portion of the clones; in checked studies, under half of the deficit traces to unresolved V genes, and the cause of the others is not known. The DNA was the basis for D and trimming; V, J and clone size are from that table. Counted in this sample were hundreds of thousands of clones; about nine tenths of them appeared once. The ten largest clonotypes hold 6% to 7% of the sample.

In Seattle, one collaborating source enrolled patients while the infection was active and tracked those patients longitudinally over the course of disease. Each collaborating institution followed its own protocols to collect whole blood in K2EDTA tubes. For TCRbeta analysis, collaborators shipped samples in one of three forms: frozen whole blood, isolated PBMCs, or DNA extracted from either of those sample types. The sequence derives from a woman between 45 and 65 years old with COVID-19, enrolled during active disease. Rearrangement joined TRBV9 to TRBJ1-1; the D gene is perhaps TRBD1, on 5 matching bases. Sequencing input: peripheral blood. The CDR3 has the sequence CASSVDFFGGEAFF. The DNA reads as follows: TGTGCCAGCAGCGTAGATTTTTTTGGGGGGGAAGCTTTCTTT.